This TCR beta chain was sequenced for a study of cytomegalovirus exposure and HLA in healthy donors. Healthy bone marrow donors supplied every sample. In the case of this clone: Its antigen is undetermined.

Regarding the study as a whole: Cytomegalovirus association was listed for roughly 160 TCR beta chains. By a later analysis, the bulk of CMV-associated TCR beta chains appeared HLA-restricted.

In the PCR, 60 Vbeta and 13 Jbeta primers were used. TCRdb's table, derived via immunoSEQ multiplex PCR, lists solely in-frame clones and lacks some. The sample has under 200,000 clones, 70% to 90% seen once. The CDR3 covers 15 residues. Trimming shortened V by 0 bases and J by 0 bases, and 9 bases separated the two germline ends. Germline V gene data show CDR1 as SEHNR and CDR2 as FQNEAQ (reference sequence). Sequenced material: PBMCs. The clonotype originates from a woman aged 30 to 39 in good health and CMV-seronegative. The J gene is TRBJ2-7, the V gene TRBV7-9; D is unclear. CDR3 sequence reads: CASSLAAVSSYEQYF. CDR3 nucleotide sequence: TGTGCCAGCAGCTTAGCAGCTGTAAGCTCCTACGAGCAGTACTTC.